The rows below give T cell receptor beta chains drawn from one sample of a study of T cells in Graves' hyperthyroidism and ophthalmopathy. TCRdb independently ran MiXCR on the multiplex PCR reads; one entry per CDR3 protein. The top ten hold approximately 10% of the sample, which has under 800,000 distinct CDR3 sequences, 14% seen once. Sample: blood. These TCRs come from a woman between 18 and 29 years old with Graves' hyperthyroidism. The CDR3 runs from the conserved cysteine through the conserved F or W. D genes are given only for firm matches. Some rows have no size entry. The others give once, few or many, or a class for an expanded clone.

clone_size j_call d_call v_call cdr3_aa cdr3_nt
many TRBJ1-2 - TRBV5-6 CASSGDRRFYGYTF TGTGCCAGCAGCGGCGACAGACGATTCTATGGCTACACCTTC
few TRBJ2-1 TRBD1 TRBV19 CASKVRGGDKQFF TGTGCCAGTAAGGTTAGAGGGGGCGATAAGCAGTTCTTC
many TRBJ2-1 TRBD2 TRBV20-1 CSARDPGLAGVYNEQFF TGCAGTGCTAGAGACCCGGGACTAGCGGGGGTCTACAATGAGCAGTTCTTC
many TRBJ2-5 - TRBV2 CASSPGINIAETQYF TGTGCCAGCAGTCCGGGAATCAATATAGCCGAGACCCAGTACTTC
many TRBJ2-5 TRBD2 TRBV7-9 CASSLGLAGGSQETQYF TGTGCCAGCAGCTTGGGACTAGCGGGAGGGTCCCAAGAGACCCAGTACTTC
few TRBJ2-7 TRBD2 TRBV29-1 CSALAGADEQYF TGCAGCGCGTTAGCGGGAGCAGACGAGCAGTACTTC
- TRBJ2-7 - TRBV19 CASSTWGRVSEQYF TGTGCCAGTAGTACCTGGGGCAGGGTATCCGAGCAGTACTTC
few TRBJ1-1 - TRBV7-9 CASSPLGEAFF TGTGCCAGCAGCCCCCTAGGTGAAGCTTTCTTT
many TRBJ1-1 TRBD1 TRBV28 CASSLGQLEAFF TGTGCCAGCAGTTTGGGACAGTTAGAAGCTTTCTTT
- TRBJ2-2 - TRBV7-9 CATANFEGRTGELFF TGTGCCACCGCTAATTTCGAAGGGCGGACCGGGGAGCTGTTTTTT
- TRBJ1-3 - TRBV11-2 CASSPGRFSGNTIYF TGTGCCAGCAGCCCAGGACGGTTCTCTGGAAACACCATATATTTT
many TRBJ1-4 TRBD1 TRBV5-1 CASSSYAGGNEKLFF TGCGCCAGCAGCTCGTACGCAGGGGGTAATGAAAAACTGTTTTTT
- TRBJ2-1 - TRBV28 CASSPSAGNYNEQFF TGTGCCAGCAGTCCCTCCGCCGGCAACTACAATGAGCAGTTCTTC
many TRBJ2-5 - TRBV28 CASSSGGTDGETQYF TGTGCCAGCAGTTCTGGCGGGACGGATGGAGAGACCCAGTACTTC
many TRBJ2-1 TRBD2 TRBV10-3 CAGGAVAGVHEQFF TGTGCCGGTGGGGCAGTAGCGGGAGTCCATGAGCAGTTCTTC
many TRBJ2-7 TRBD2 TRBV20-1 CSARDRREHPSYEQYF TGCAGTGCTAGAGATAGGCGGGAGCACCCCTCCTACGAGCAGTACTTC
- TRBJ2-5 - TRBV2 CASRDKPQETQYF TGTGCCAGCAGGGACAAACCCCAAGAGACCCAGTACTTC
few TRBJ2-1 TRBD1 TRBV14 CASSPWDRGYSEQFF TGTGCCAGCAGCCCTTGGGACAGGGGGTACAGTGAGCAGTTCTTC
many TRBJ1-2 - TRBV7-9 CASGRAGADYGYTF TGTGCCAGCGGAAGGGCTGGGGCGGACTATGGCTACACCTTC
- TRBJ1-6 - TRBV9 CASSVEAGTNSPLHF TGTGCCAGCAGCGTAGAGGCAGGGACAAATTCACCCCTCCACTTT
- TRBJ2-3 - TRBV20-1 CSASGLMTQYF TGCAGTGCTAGCGGTTTAATGACGCAGTATTTT
many TRBJ2-1 TRBD2 TRBV6-2/TRBV6-3 CASSAPGLAGNEQFF TGTGCCAGCAGTGCCCCGGGACTAGCGGGCAATGAGCAGTTCTTC
- TRBJ1-2 - TRBV6-1 CASSELGVQGNYGYTF TGTGCCAGCAGTGAATTGGGCGTTCAGGGCAACTATGGCTACACCTTC
many TRBJ2-7 - TRBV7-9 CASSHRDFPYEQYF TGTGCCAGCAGCCACCGGGACTTTCCCTACGAGCAGTACTTC
few TRBJ2-7 - TRBV6-1 CASSGTKIVAYEQYF TGTGCCAGCAGTGGCACCAAAATCGTAGCCTACGAGCAGTACTTC
many TRBJ2-7 TRBD1 TRBV6-5 CASSYSDGQGAYEQYF TGTGCCAGCAGTTACTCAGACGGACAGGGGGCCTACGAGCAGTACTTC
many TRBJ2-1 - TRBV3-1 CASSQDRSNEQFF TGTGCCAGCAGCCAAGATCGCAGCAATGAGCAGTTCTTC
- TRBJ1-5 - TRBV5-6 CASSLLVGDSNQPQHF TGTGCCAGCAGCTTGTTAGTGGGAGATAGCAATCAGCCCCAGCATTTT
- TRBJ2-7 - TRBV10-3 CAILTGSYEQYF TGTGCCATATTGACAGGTTCCTACGAGCAGTACTTC
many TRBJ2-7 - TRBV6-2/TRBV6-3 CASTETGTDIYEQYF TGTGCCAGCACCGAAACCGGGACGGATATCTACGAGCAGTACTTC
few TRBJ2-3 TRBD2 TRBV20-1 CSAQLAVQARRADTQYF TGCAGTGCACAACTAGCGGTGCAAGCTAGGAGAGCAGATACGCAGTATTTT
many TRBJ2-7 - TRBV9 CASSALRGEQYF TGTGCCAGCAGCGCTCTCAGAGGCGAGCAGTACTTC
many TRBJ2-1 TRBD2 TRBV20-1 CSARAGLAIYNEQFF TGCAGTGCTAGGGCGGGACTAGCTATTTACAATGAGCAGTTCTTC
many TRBJ2-7 - TRBV30 CAWSINEQYF TGTGCCTGGAGTATAAACGAGCAGTACTTC
few TRBJ1-3 - TRBV14 CASSQEVGRYRRATIYF TGTGCCAGCAGCCAAGAAGTTGGCCGGTATAGGCGTGCCACCATATATTTT
many TRBJ1-2 - TRBV12-3/TRBV12-4 CASSSPGNSGYTF TGTGCCAGCAGTTCCCCCGGGAATAGTGGCTACACCTTC
few TRBJ1-1 - TRBV18 CASSPAGSTVGAFF TGTGCCAGCTCACCAGCAGGGTCTACGGTGGGAGCTTTCTTT
many TRBJ2-7 TRBD1 TRBV2 CASSSDRYYEQYF TGTGCCAGCAGTTCGGACAGGTATTACGAGCAGTACTTC
few TRBJ2-1 - TRBV2 CASRGRLTGRSYNEQFF TGTGCCAGCAGGGGGAGGTTGACTGGCCGCTCCTACAATGAGCAGTTCTTC
few TRBJ1-2 - TRBV6-1 CASSEAWGVGYGYTF TGTGCCAGCAGTGAAGCCTGGGGGGTCGGGTATGGCTACACCTTC
many TRBJ1-2 TRBD1 TRBV30 CAWSRLGQVLAVGYTF TGTGCCTGGAGCCGTCTTGGACAGGTGTTAGCGGTTGGCTACACCTTC
few TRBJ2-1 - TRBV10-3 CAIKRVDGNNEQFF TGTGCCATCAAGCGGGTGGACGGGAACAATGAGCAGTTCTTC
many TRBJ2-1 - TRBV11-2 CASSLEGSPYNEQFF TGTGCCAGCAGCTTAGAGGGGTCCCCCTACAATGAGCAGTTCTTC